Below, 21 T cell receptor beta chains from the same sample are listed, as sequenced in a study of molecular identifiers for immune sequencing clone quantification. MiXCR, applied by TCRdb to the PCR reads, yields one record per CDR3 protein. The repertoire holds roughly 71,000 distinct CDR3 sequences, about 18% seen once, with less than 2% in the top ten. The material sequenced was naive CD8+ T cells from blood, with Jurkat cell RNA spiked in. Subset defined: FACS-sorted CD8+CD4-CCR7+CD45RA+ naive T cells. Receptor source: a human donor in good health. Some libraries in this study had Jurkat cell RNA spiked in.

This clonotype was counted ten times or more. This rearrangement joins TRBV21-1 to TRBJ2-2; TRBD2, the table's D call, lacks a check against the DNA. TRBV21-1 counts as a pseudogene. This CDR3 is 14 amino acids long. The CDR3 loop is CASPGLAGAGELFF. CDR3 bases: TGTGCCAGCCCAGGGCTAGCGGGCGCCGGGGAGCTGTTTTTT.

This clonotype was recorded at least ten times. The V call is TRBV24-1, the J call TRBJ2-2; D possibly corresponds to TRBD2 (5 bases). The CDR3 consists of 15 residues. Per the germline V gene, CDR1 is KGHDR and CDR2 is SFDVKD. Trimming cost V 1 base and J 4 bases, with 9 bases left between them. CDR3 DNA: TGTGCCACCAGTGATTTTACTAGTATCACCGGGGAGCTGTTTTTT. Its translation is CATSDFTSITGELFF.

Note on this clonotype: A much more abundant neighbour one base away suggests this may be a read error. This chain connects TRBV2 to TRBJ1-6; TRBD1 aligns across 10 bases. Germline V lookup: CDR1 SNHLY, CDR2 FYNNEI. The CDR3 sequence is 16 residues long. CDR3 bases: TGTGTCAGCAGTGAAGCCGCGACAGGGGGCGGCTCACCCCTCCACTTT. This codes for CVSSEAATGGGSPLHF.

This clonotype was detected ten times or more. This chain connects TRBV5-1 to TRBJ2-1, with D perhaps TRBD2 (6 bases). The germline V gene encodes CDR1 SGHRS and CDR2 YFSETQ. Trimming removed 3 bases at V and 6 bases at J, with 10 bases between. The length of the CDR3 is 13 residues. The CDR3 here is CASSYLEGNEQFF. Here the CDR3 DNA reads TGCGCCAGCAGCTACCTGGAGGGCAATGAGCAGTTCTTC.

The table lists this clonotype with many counts. The chain employs TRBV6-5 and TRBJ2-5; D possibly corresponds to TRBD2 (5 bases). This CDR3 is 14 amino acids long. The germline V gene encodes CDR1 MNHEY and CDR2 SVGAGI. Between the trimmed V and J ends, which lost 9 bases and 7 bases, there was a span of 21 bases. CDR3 sequence (DNA): TGTGCCAGTTCTTCCCGAGGGTCGCCCTGGACCCAGTACTTC. It encodes CASSSRGSPWTQYF.

This clonotype was counted between two and nine times. V gene TRBV12-3 or TRBV12-4 combines with J gene TRBJ2-2; D not certain. V lost 5 bases to trimming and J lost 8 bases, with 6 bases between them. This CDR3 has 11 residues. As DNA, the CDR3 is TGTGCCAGCAGTGCCGCAGGGGAGCTGTTTTTT. Translating it yields CASSAAGELFF.

This clonotype has more than one count but fewer than ten. The chain recombines TRBV9 with TRBJ2-2, with D maybe TRBD1 (5 bases). Between the trimmed V and J ends, which lost 0 bases and 0 bases, there was a span of 6 bases. This CDR3 region has 15 residues. Germline CDR1 reads SGDLS; CDR2 reads YYNGEE. CDR3 loop: CASSVGTSNTGELFF. Here the CDR3 DNA reads TGTGCCAGCAGCGTAGGGACATCGAACACCGGGGAGCTGTTTTTT.

Many counts were recorded for this clonotype. V gene TRBV20-1 combines with J gene TRBJ1-3; D unclear. CDR3 size: 17 residues. V lost 3 bases and J 4 bases, leaving 22 bases between the germline ends. Germline V gene lookup returns CDR1 DFQATT and CDR2 SNEGSKA (reference sequence). The CDR3 DNA sequence: TGCAGTGCTAGGATCCTACAAGAAAATATCCACGGAAACACCATATATTTT. This translates into CSARILQENIHGNTIYF.

This clonotype appeared many times. The chain employs TRBV28 and TRBJ1-2; TRBD1 is a possible D gene (6 bases). Trimming shortened V by 2 bases and J by 6 bases, and 7 bases separated the two germline ends. The CDR3 spans 12 residues. Looked up from germline, CDR1 is MDHEN and CDR2 is SYDVKM. The CDR3 loop reads CASSLRGHGYTF. The CDR3 DNA follows: TGTGCCAGCAGTTTACGGGGGCATGGCTACACCTTC.

This clonotype was recorded only once. One end of the junction does not line up with germline, which may come from a read error. The chain joins TRBV7-2 to TRBJ1-1; D is undetermined. The germline CDR1 and CDR2 sequences are SGHTA and FQGNSA. This CDR3 contains 15 residues. The CDR3 coding sequence is TGTGCCAGCAGCTTATTGTTGGACCAGAACGCTGAAGCTTTCTTT. Its protein product is CASSLLLDQNAEAFF.

This clonotype was seen repeatedly, ten times or more. The chain recombines TRBV4-1 with TRBJ2-5; D gene uncertain. V was trimmed by 5 bases and J by 3 bases, leaving 10 bases between them. The germline CDR1 and CDR2 sequences are MGHRA and YSYEKL. The CDR3 consists of 13 residues. The CDR3 is CASSSPYEETQYF. The CDR3 nucleotides are TGCGCCAGCAGCTCGCCCTATGAAGAGACCCAGTACTTC.

This clonotype has ten or more counts. This chain joins TRBV25-1 and TRBJ2-3; D is ambiguous. The V and J ends lost 10 bases and 9 bases respectively, with 14 bases between them. CDR1 and CDR2 from the germline V gene are MGHDK and SYGVNS. CDR3 length: 11 residues. The CDR3 loop is CATRAVGTQYF. The CDR3 DNA sequence: TGTGCCACGCGTGCCGTAGGAACGCAGTATTTT.

At least ten counts were recorded for this clonotype. V and J are TRBV4-1 and TRBJ1-4; 9 bases are shared with TRBD1. The V gene end was trimmed by 6 bases and the J gene end by 0 bases; junction bases not matched to a gene: 2. CDR3 size: 15 residues. CDR1 and CDR2 from the germline V gene are MGHRA and YSYEKL. The CDR3 DNA reads TGCGCCAGCAGGGACAGGGGCACAACTAATGAAAAACTGTTTTTT. Protein: CASRDRGTTNEKLFF.

In regard to this clonotype: Since a much larger clone is just one base distant, this may be a read error. The chain combines TRBV11-2 with TRBJ1-1, with unresolved D. CDR3 size: 13 residues. The germline CDR1 and CDR2 sequences are SGHAT and FQNNGV. With 3 bases removed from V and 6 bases from J, the gap between germline ends came to 11 bases. This CDR3 reads CASSFGFGAEAFF. The CDR3 nucleotides are TGTGCCAGCAGCTTCGGGTTTGGTGCTGAAGCTTTCTTT.

This clonotype was seen ten or more times. The chain combines TRBV6-2 or TRBV6-3 with TRBJ1-5, with TRBD1 as a possible D gene (6 bases). Deletions cut 6 bases from V and 2 bases from J, with 14 bases between. CDR3 size: 15 residues. Germline V CDR1 and CDR2: MNHEY, SVGEGT. CDR3 region: CASSPTGGGNQPQHF. CDR3 coding DNA: TGTGCCAGCAGCCCGACAGGTGGTGGCAATCAGCCCCAGCATTTT.

This clonotype was found many times. The chain links TRBV7-9 to TRBJ1-1; D is undetermined. The V gene lost 6 bases and the J gene lost 7 bases, with 15 bases spanning the gap. Germline CDR1 is SEHNR and CDR2 is FQNEAQ (reference sequence). This CDR3 is 13 amino acids long. This CDR3 reads CASSTRPGSEAFF. The CDR3 region has the DNA TGTGCCAGCAGTACACGCCCTGGGAGTGAAGCTTTCTTT.

This clonotype was counted at least ten times. V and J are TRBV6-1 and TRBJ1-5; TRBD1 might be the D (5 bases). Trimming removed 6 bases from V and 5 bases from J, with 8 bases in between. The CDR3 covers 12 residues. Germline CDR1 and CDR2: MNHNS and SASEGT. DNA of the CDR3: TGTGCCAGCAGGGGACCTTATCAGCCCCAGCATTTT. Amino acids: CASRGPYQPQHF.

As to this clonotype: The junction does not match germline at one end; this may be a read error. V is TRBV12-5 and J is TRBJ1-4; no firm D call. CDR3 length: 13 residues. In germline, CDR1 is LGHNT, CDR2 FRNRAP. CDR3 protein: CASGSFFQEKLCF. The CDR3 DNA reads TGTGCTAGTGGCTCATTCTTCCAGGAAAAACTGTGTTTT.

With regard to this clonotype: One end of the junction fails to match germline, which may point to a read error. The gene calls are TRBV13 and TRBJ2-1; TRBD2 matches 8 bases. Per germline, CDR1 PRHDT and CDR2 FYEKMQ (reference sequence). CDR3 length: 16 residues. DNA of the CDR3: TGTGCCAGCAGCGGGCCGGGACTAGGGACCTACGATGAGCAGTTCTTC. This encodes CASSGPGLGTYDEQFF.

Regarding this clonotype: This could be a read error, since a much larger clone is one nucleotide away. This chain joins TRBV30 and TRBJ2-7, with no clear D. CDR1 and CDR2 from the germline V gene are GTSNPN and SVGIG (reference sequence). Between the trimmed V and J ends, which lost 5 bases and 8 bases, there was a span of 13 bases. The CDR3 runs 11 residues. In DNA form, the CDR3 reads TGTGCCTGGGGTGGTGAGGAGCAGCAGTACTTC. This codes for CAWGGEEQQYF.

This clonotype was picked up many times. CDR3 residues: CASSLWATDTQYF. The CDR3 nucleotides read TGTGCCAGCAGTTTATGGGCGACAGATACGCAGTATTTT. This chain joins TRBV27 and TRBJ2-3; D unclear. The CDR3 is 13 amino acids. Germline assignment: CDR1 MNHEY and CDR2 SMNVEV (reference sequence). V lost 1 base to trimming and J lost 3 bases, with 5 bases between them.